What follows is one T cell receptor beta chain and its context. Sequencing used immunoSEQ multiplex PCR; TCRdb keeps in-frame clones, though not all of them. The sample records 600,000 or so clones, roughly 86% being singletons. The germline V gene has CDR1 LGHNA and CDR2 YSLEER. The CDR3 has 17 amino acids. V gave up 4 bases and J gave up 5 bases, with 24 bases separating them. This entry belongs to a study of shared T cell receptors in the human thymus. These data were likewise used in another study, on human thymus T cells. This second study notes: Donor material was obtained from healthy Finnish infants undergoing corrective surgery for congenital heart defects. The source of the thymus tissue was resections taken during corrective heart surgery. Biased V and J segment usage appeared in thymus and peripheral blood. Overlap was high between thymic repertoires from unrelated individuals, as reported in related research.

Source material: thymocytes. The V call is TRBV4-3, the J call TRBJ2-7; D is perhaps TRBD1 (7 bases). This sequence was found in a boy in the first two years of life with a congenital heart defect. CDR3 sequence: CASSRGNRGLWWDEQYF. The CDR3 DNA follows: TGCGCCAGCAGCCGCGGAAACAGGGGACTCTGGTGGGACGAGCAGTACTTC.